The next 27 T cell receptor beta chains were all read from a single sample in a study of blood T cell repertoires in COVID-19. Only in-frame clones appear in the TCRdb table, and some are missing; sequencing was by immunoSEQ multiplex PCR. This sample carries about 62,000 clones, approximately 80% of them seen once, and the ten largest clones take 18%. What was sequenced was peripheral blood. The receptors come from a man aged 55-75 years with acute or convalescent COVID-19.

The rearrangement joins TRBV28 to TRBJ2-2; 9 bases fit TRBD2. This CDR3 has 15 residues. Unmatched junction bases numbered 8, after V lost 4 bases and J lost 8 bases. The V gene's germline CDR1 is MDHEN and CDR2 SYDVKM. DNA of the CDR3: TGTGCCAGCAGTTCTATTAGCGGGAGAGGAGGGGAGCTGTTTTTT. This encodes CASSSISGRGGELFF.

The chain couples TRBV28 to TRBJ2-7; 8 nucleotides agree with TRBD2. Germline CDR1 reads MDHEN; CDR2 reads SYDVKM. V trimming: 4 bases; J trimming: 0 bases; junction bases outside the gene matches: 11. CDR3 size: 17 residues. The CDR3 nucleotides are TGTGCCAGCAGTTCCGGACTAGCAGGGTCTAGCTCCTACGAGCAGTACTTC. It yields the protein CASSSGLAGSSSYEQYF.

The chain joins TRBV6-2 or TRBV6-3 to TRBJ2-5, with 7 bases identical to TRBD1. Looked up from germline, CDR1 is MNHEY and CDR2 is SVGEGT. Trimming took 6 bases from V and 5 from J; bases not matched to a gene: 12. This CDR3 contains 15 residues. CDR3 bases: TGTGCCAGCAGACCTCAACAGGGGTCGAAGGAGACCCAGTACTTC. It translates to CASRPQQGSKETQYF.

The V call is TRBV7-9, the J call TRBJ2-2; a weak D match, TRBD2 (6 bases). CDR3 size: 15 residues. CDR1 is SEHNR, CDR2 FQNEAQ, per germline (reference sequence). The CDR3 sequence: CAQAGEILNTGELFF. The CDR3 bases are TGTGCTCAAGCGGGTGAGATACTGAACACCGGGGAGCTGTTTTTT.

V usage is TRBV6-2 or TRBV6-3 and J usage is TRBJ2-1; 8 positions agree with TRBD2. Germline trimming cut 6 bases from V and 0 bases from J; bases unmatched to any gene: 10. CDR3 length: 17 amino acids. The germline V gene has CDR1 MNHEY and CDR2 SVGEGT. The CDR3 DNA reads as TGTGCCAGCAGCTATACTAGCGGCCGGAGCTCCTACAATGAGCAGTTCTTC. This codes for CASSYTSGRSSYNEQFF.

The chain carries TRBV5-1 and TRBJ2-7, with a weak D call TRBD2 (6 bases). Trimming took off 9 bases at V and 2 bases at J, with 15 bases between the two ends. The germline gives CDR1 SGHRS, CDR2 YFSETQ. This CDR3 region has 13 residues. The CDR3 DNA reads as TGCGCCATCCTCGGGACTCACCCCTACGAGCAGTACTTC. It is translated as CAILGTHPYEQYF.

The chain couples TRBV28 to TRBJ2-3, with 12 bases fitting TRBD2. V gave up 6 bases and J gave up 4 bases; unmatched junction bases: 5. There are 15 residues in the CDR3. The germline gives CDR1 MDHEN, CDR2 SYDVKM. The CDR3 nucleotides read TGTGCCAGCAGCCTAGCGGGAGGGGGACCAGATACGCAGTATTTT. Its translation: CASSLAGGGPDTQYF.

V usage is TRBV27 and J usage is TRBJ1-5; no firm D call. The germline V gene encodes CDR1 MNHEY and CDR2 SMNVEV (reference sequence). There are 15 residues in the CDR3. V shed 5 bases and J shed 3 bases, with 14 bases lying between them. The CDR3 loop reads CASSPLPTLNQPQHF. The CDR3 region has the DNA TGTGCCAGCAGTCCCCTCCCGACTCTCAATCAGCCCCAGCATTTT.

V gene TRBV28 combines with J gene TRBJ1-5; D ambiguous. Trimming left V 7 bases short and J 3 bases short, with 10 bases between. The CDR3 contains 13 residues. The germline V gene encodes CDR1 MDHEN and CDR2 SYDVKM. As DNA, the CDR3 is TGTGCCAGCACCACGGGATCCAATCAGCCCCAGCATTTT. Amino acid sequence: CASTTGSNQPQHF.

CDR3 bases: TGTGCCAGCAGGGCTAGCGAATGGAATGAGCAGTTCTTC. Encoded protein: CASRASEWNEQFF. This chain links TRBV28 with TRBJ2-1, with D possibly TRBD2 on 6 matching bases. Germline CDR1 is MDHEN and CDR2 is SYDVKM. The CDR3 spans 13 residues. V was pared by 6 bases and J by 7 bases, with 13 bases between.

This clone was seen only a few times. V and J are TRBV29-1 and TRBJ2-7, with TRBD1 identical over 10 bases. The CDR3 extends over 14 amino acids. The V and J ends lost 4 bases and 2 bases, in that order; junction bases with no gene match: 5. From germline, CDR1 is SQVTM and CDR2 ANQGSEA. The chain's CDR3 is CSVVGQGITYEQYF. DNA for the CDR3: TGCAGCGTTGTGGGACAGGGGATAACCTACGAGCAGTACTTC.

A remark on this clone: Its ends do not fully match the called genes, so a read error is possible. The chain employs TRBV6-1 and TRBJ1-1; D remains ambiguous. The CDR3 is 12 amino acids. In germline, CDR1 is MNHNS, CDR2 SASEGT. This CDR3 is CASSEGRGLAPF. Written as DNA, the CDR3 is TGTGCCAGCAGTGAAGGACGAGGGCTGGCCCCGTTT.

V usage is TRBV12-3 or TRBV12-4 and J usage is TRBJ2-5; the D gene is possibly TRBD2 (5 bases). Between the trimmed V and J ends, which lost 4 bases and 4 bases, there was a span of 10 bases. This CDR3 spans 13 amino acids. In DNA, the CDR3 is TGTGCCAGCAGTTCCAGCGGAGGAGAGACCCAGTACTTC. Translation: CASSSSGGETQYF.

The gene calls are TRBV5-1 and TRBJ2-5; D is perhaps TRBD1 (5 bases). This CDR3 has 16 residues. The germline V gene has CDR1 SGHRS and CDR2 YFSETQ. Trimming took 4 bases from V and 1 from J, leaving 17 bases between them. CDR3 amino acids: CASSVSSMQGQETQYF. The DNA for the CDR3 is TGCGCCAGCAGCGTGTCTTCGATGCAGGGCCAAGAGACCCAGTACTTC.

This clone was detected a few times. V gene TRBV7-9 combines with J gene TRBJ1-5; the D gene is possibly TRBD1 (5 bases). CDR3 length equals 17 residues. Deletions cut 0 bases from V and 0 bases from J, with 12 bases between. CDR1 and CDR2 (germline): SEHNR, FQNEAQ (reference sequence). The CDR3 is CASSLALGLGSNQPQHF. DNA for the CDR3: TGTGCCAGCAGCTTAGCGTTGGGACTTGGTAGCAATCAGCCCCAGCATTTT.

J is TRBJ2-2 and V is TRBV5-4; 9 nucleotides line up with TRBD2. Germline CDR1 is SGHNT and CDR2 is YYREEE (reference sequence). The V gene end was trimmed by 0 bases and the J gene end by 5 bases; junction bases not matched to a gene: 5. This CDR3 is 16 amino acids long. The CDR3: CASSLDLLAGTGELFF. CDR3 bases: TGTGCCAGCAGCTTGGACCTCCTAGCGGGAACCGGGGAGCTGTTTTTT.

This clone came up a few times. V gene TRBV9 combines with J gene TRBJ2-4, with TRBD1 identical over 7 bases. Germline lookup yields CDR1 SGDLS and CDR2 YYNGEE. Unmatched junction bases numbered 7, after V lost 4 bases and J lost 0 bases. There are 16 residues in the CDR3. CDR3 nucleotide sequence: TGTGCCAGCAGCCCTACGACAGGGCGAGCCAAAAACATTCAGTACTTC. As protein: CASSPTTGRAKNIQYF.

This clone was observed a few times. The chain carries TRBV14 and TRBJ2-7, with 9 bases identical to TRBD2. The germline V gene encodes CDR1 SGHDN and CDR2 FVKESK. V was clipped by 3 bases and J by 0 bases; unmatched bases: 6. The CDR3 runs to 16 residues. CDR3 protein: CASSHRLADPSYEQYF. For the CDR3, the DNA is TGTGCCAGCAGCCATCGACTAGCGGATCCCTCCTACGAGCAGTACTTC.

The chain links TRBV19 to TRBJ2-7; TRBD1 aligns across 10 bases. V shed 5 bases, J shed 4 bases, and the junction held 5 bases outside the gene matches. The CDR3 is made up of 14 amino acids. The germline CDR1 and CDR2 sequences are LNHDA and SQIVND (reference sequence). The CDR3 nucleotides are TGTGCCAGTAGTCCCCGGGACAGGGGATACGAGCAGTACTTC. Its translation is CASSPRDRGYEQYF.

The V and J genes are TRBV27 and TRBJ1-1; 10 bases align to TRBD1. V gave up 6 bases and J gave up 1 base; unmatched junction bases: 5. Germline V gene data show CDR1 as MNHEY and CDR2 as SMNVEV (reference sequence). The CDR3 totals 15 residues. This chain's CDR3 is CASSATGGKNTEAFF. The CDR3 nucleotides are TGTGCCAGCAGCGCGACAGGGGGCAAGAACACTGAAGCTTTCTTT.

The chain couples TRBV27 to TRBJ1-6; 10 bases map to TRBD1. CDR1 is MNHEY, CDR2 SMNVEV, per germline (reference sequence). Trimming cost V 4 bases and J 10 bases; bases outside gene matches: 7. CDR3 length: 15 residues. This chain's CDR3 is CASSSRTGGRSPLHF. CDR3 bases: TGTGCCAGCAGTTCCCGGACAGGGGGAAGGTCACCCCTCCACTTT.

The chain couples TRBV7-3 to TRBJ2-5; 8 bases agree with TRBD2. The CDR3 consists of 14 residues. Germline lookup yields CDR1 SGHTA and CDR2 FQGTGA. J gave up 3 bases and V 2 bases, and 2 bases lay outside the gene matches. CDR3 loop: CASSLFGREETQYF. DNA for the CDR3: TGTGCCAGCAGCTTATTCGGGAGGGAAGAGACCCAGTACTTC.

This chain connects TRBV18 to TRBJ1-1; 8 nucleotides align to TRBD1. CDR3 length: 13 amino acids. In germline, CDR1 is KGHSH, CDR2 LQKENI. J was trimmed by 4 bases and V by 6 bases; bases with no gene match: 4. The CDR3 nucleotides read TGTGCCAGCTCCAAGGACAGGGCCACTGAAGCTTTCTTT. Amino acids: CASSKDRATEAFF.

This clone was counted a few times. The chain couples TRBV28 to TRBJ1-5; unclear D gene. V was shortened by 6 bases and J by 0 bases, with 15 bases between the two germline ends. The V gene's germline CDR1 is MDHEN and CDR2 SYDVKM. CDR3 length: 16 amino acids. CDR3 residues: CASSPEGGYSNQPQHF. The DNA for the CDR3 is TGTGCCAGCAGCCCTGAGGGTGGCTATAGCAATCAGCCCCAGCATTTT.

The genes are TRBV5-8 and TRBJ2-1; D is undetermined. V was trimmed by 2 bases and J by 8 bases, leaving 5 bases between them. The CDR3 runs 11 residues. The germline gives CDR1 SGHTS, CDR2 YDEGEE. CDR3 residues: CASSLSDEQFF. CDR3 nucleotides: TGTGCCAGCAGCTTATCGGATGAGCAGTTCTTC. The whole variable domain, remainder taken from reference TRBV5-8 and TRBJ2-1, is EAGVTQSPTHLIKTRGQQATLRCSPISGHTSVYWYQQALGLGLQFLLWYDEGEERNRGNFPPRFSGRQFPNYSSELNVNALELEDSALYLCASSLSDEQFFGPGTRLTVL.

The chain employs TRBV19 and TRBJ2-1, with 8 bases that match TRBD2. The CDR3 has 19 residues. Germline-derived CDR1 and CDR2 are LNHDA and SQIVND (reference sequence). Losses at the gene ends were 6 bases for V and 6 bases for J; bases not matched to a gene: 22. CDR3 residues: CASRTGGLGGSGKFNEQFF. The CDR3 nucleotides read TGTGCCAGTAGAACGGGCGGGTTGGGGGGTAGCGGGAAATTCAATGAGCAGTTCTTC.

This clone was detected a few times. The V and J genes are TRBV9 and TRBJ2-3, with 8 nucleotides matching TRBD2. CDR1 SGDLS and CDR2 YYNGEE come from the germline V gene. This CDR3 has 15 amino acids. Trimming took 3 bases from V and 0 from J; bases not matched to a gene: 3. CDR3 coding DNA: TGTGCCAGCAGCGAAGGACTAGCTAGCACAGATACGCAGTATTTT. Translated, it gives CASSEGLASTDTQYF.